This entry features one T cell receptor beta chain sequence. Its antigen has not been determined. No base qualities exist here, and no much larger clone lies one base off it. A distance of 17 bases separates the germline ends of V and J, which lose 2 bases and 4 bases respectively. The germline V gene (reference sequence) supplies CDR1 LNHNV and CDR2 YYDKDF. Including cysteine and phenylalanine, the CDR3 has 16 amino acids. The retained sequence is limited to the CDR3, 48 bases, with the frame set at the first base. The sample comes from a study of CD8 T cells in ankylosing spondylitis (dated by TCRdb to the late 2010s). The study in broad terms: T cell receptor beta repertoires were profiled in healthy donors and ankylosing spondylitis patients so that disease-linked TCR variants could be found. Peripheral blood samples were taken, and synovial fluid was additionally collected from ankylosing spondylitis patients. In total, the full study cohort was made up of about 110 healthy donors and 25 ankylosing spondylitis patients.

The run used an Illumina HiSeq 2500. Quantitative 5'-RACE with molecular barcodes was used to prepare TCR beta libraries. The authors' pipeline ran thus. To identify disease-linked TCR variants, a new computational method was used, one built on a probabilistic model of VDJ rearrangement. In TCRdb, the public reads were trimmed at Q25 with fastp and aligned with MiXCR, with productive beta chains retained. Merged by CDR3 protein, the rows form single entries marked with the most common genes and DNA. Here the V and J calls rest on TCRdb's processing, not on the authors' analysis. The sample table records 250,000 to 300,000 distinct CDR3 sequences; around 18% of these occur just once. Of the sample, 7.5% to 9.5% is held by the ten largest clones. General findings and caveats noted by the study authors: A CD8+ phenotype was shown by the disease-linked clones, which were found at relatively low frequencies in peripheral blood. A TCR beta motif made up of about eight highly homologous amino acid variants appeared to be characteristic of blood from ankylosing spondylitis patients. Some TCR beta motif variants had previously been reported in synovial fluid and blood of reactive arthritis patients, which suggested common disease-initiation mechanisms. According to the report, matched synovial fluid samples from ankylosing spondylitis patients were significantly enriched for the disease-linked clones.

The rearranged chain carries TRBV15 and TRBJ1-1; no D segment can be confidently identified. The sequenced sample consisted of blood, either unsorted or a sorted T cell fraction (not recorded which). The clonotype was recovered from a male donor with ankylosing spondylitis or in good health (not recorded which). In nucleotides, the sequence is TGTGCCACCAGCAGAACAATACGGGCTCTCTTCACTGAAGCTTTCTTT. It is translated as CATSRTIRALFTEAFF. Joined to the reference TRBV15 and TRBJ1-1 proteins, this CDR3 gives the full variable domain: DAMVIQNPRYQVTQFGKPVTLSCSQTLNHNVMYWYQQKSSQAPKLLFHYYDKDFNNEADTPDNFQSRRPNTSFCFLDIRSPGLGDTAMYLCATSRTIRALFTEAFFGQGTRLTVV.